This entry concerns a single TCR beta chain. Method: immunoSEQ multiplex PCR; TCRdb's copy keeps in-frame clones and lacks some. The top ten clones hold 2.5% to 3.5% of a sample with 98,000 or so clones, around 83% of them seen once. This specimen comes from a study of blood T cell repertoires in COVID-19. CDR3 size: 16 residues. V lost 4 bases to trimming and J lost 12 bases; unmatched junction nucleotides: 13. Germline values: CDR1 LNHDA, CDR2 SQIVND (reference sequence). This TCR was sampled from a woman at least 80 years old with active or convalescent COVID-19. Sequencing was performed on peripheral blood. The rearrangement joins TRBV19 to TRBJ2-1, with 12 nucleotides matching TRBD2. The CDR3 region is CASSRTTSGSSHGQFF. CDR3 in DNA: TGTGCCAGTAGTAGAACGACTAGCGGGAGTTCCCATGGGCAGTTCTTC.